The rows below give T cell receptor beta chains drawn from one sample of a study of beta chain features in type 1 diabetes. Sequencing was performed with immunoSEQ multiplex PCR; in TCRdb, only in-frame clones are kept and a portion is missing. The data show 900,000 or so clones, 15% to 20% seen once. The sequenced sample consisted of naive CD4+ T cells from blood. The receptors stem from a young woman in good health. The CDR3 runs from the conserved cysteine through the conserved F or W. The D gene is left open where the match is weak. Rows may omit the clone size; those that give it use once, few, many or a size class.

CDR3,DNA,J,V,D,size
CASSQGLVRATTGELFF,TGCGCCAGCAGCCAAGGGTTGGTTCGTGCGACGACCGGGGAGCTGTTTTTT,TRBJ2-2,TRBV4-1,NA,NA
CASSLVGQPQHF,TGTGCCAGCAGCCTAGTGGGACAGCCCCAGCATTTT,TRBJ1-5,TRBV28,NA,NA
CASSPRGAGTDTQYF,TGCGCCAGCAGCCCCCGGGGAGCAGGGACAGATACGCAGTATTTT,TRBJ2-3,TRBV4-3,NA,few
CASSRNRGSPLVDYGYTF,TGTGCCAGCAGTCGAAATCGGGGATCCCCCCTTGTTGACTATGGCTACACCTTC,TRBJ1-2,TRBV27,NA,few
CASSEDRALWDGYTF,TGTGCCAGCAGTGAAGACAGGGCCCTTTGGGATGGCTACACCTTC,TRBJ1-2,TRBV2,NA,NA
CASSLTGSSTDTQYF,TGTGCCAGCAGCCTCACGGGATCTAGCACAGATACGCAGTATTTT,TRBJ2-3,TRBV7-3,NA,NA
CSARPPETQYF,TGCAGTGCTAGACCACCAGAGACCCAGTACTTC,TRBJ2-5,TRBV20-1,NA,few
CASSARPNTDTQYF,TGTGCCAGCAGCGCCCGACCAAACACAGATACGCAGTATTTT,TRBJ2-3,TRBV9,NA,few
CASSPYPGLAGGYNEQFF,TGTGCCAGCAGCCCATACCCCGGACTAGCGGGAGGGTACAATGAGCAGTTCTTC,TRBJ2-1,TRBV7-9,TRBD2,few
CASRPRGVQPQHF,TGTGCCAGCAGGCCTCGGGGGGTTCAGCCCCAGCATTTT,TRBJ1-5,TRBV6-1,NA,NA
CASSSSGRYEQYF,TGTGCCAGCAGTTCCAGCGGCCGCTACGAGCAGTACTTC,TRBJ2-7,TRBV28,NA,few
CASSPSGEETQYF,TGTGCCAGCTCACCATCGGGTGAGGAGACCCAGTACTTC,TRBJ2-5,TRBV18,NA,NA
CASSQRESGLYEQYF,TGTGCCAGCTCACAGCGGGAATCAGGTCTTTACGAGCAGTACTTC,TRBJ2-7,TRBV18,TRBD2,NA
CASSVRGEGLETQYF,TGTGCCAGCAGCGTTAGGGGGGAGGGCCTTGAGACCCAGTACTTC,TRBJ2-5,TRBV9,NA,NA
CASSVAPGQGFYEQYF,TGTGCCAGCAGCGTAGCTCCGGGCCAAGGGTTTTACGAGCAGTACTTC,TRBJ2-7,TRBV9,NA,few
CASSGGTSAVRADTQYF,TGCGCCAGCAGCGGAGGGACTAGCGCGGTCCGGGCAGATACGCAGTATTTT,TRBJ2-3,TRBV5-1,TRBD2,few
CASSPIAGGSYEQYF,TGTGCCAGCAGCCCGATAGCGGGAGGGAGTTACGAGCAGTACTTC,TRBJ2-7,TRBV27,TRBD2,few
CASSSVARGIVYGYTF,TGTGCCAGCAGTTCCGTCGCGAGGGGTATTGTGTATGGCTACACCTTC,TRBJ1-2,TRBV28,NA,few
CAISESSSEDTQYF,TGTGCCATCAGTGAGTCGAGCTCCGAAGATACGCAGTATTTT,TRBJ2-3,TRBV10-3,NA,few
CASSYRLWAGGNQETQYF,TGTGCCAGCAGTTATCGATTGTGGGCAGGGGGTAACCAAGAGACCCAGTACTTC,TRBJ2-5,TRBV28,TRBD1,NA
CASSRQAGTNEQFF,TGTGCCAGCAGCCGACAAGCGGGGACCAATGAGCAGTTCTTC,TRBJ2-1,TRBV9,TRBD2,few
CASSLEGRADTQYF,TGTGCCAGCAGCTTAGAAGGGAGGGCAGATACGCAGTATTTT,TRBJ2-3,TRBV7-3,TRBD2,NA
CASSPRGGGAGANVLTF,TGTGCCAGCAGCCCGCGAGGGGGAGGGGCTGGGGCCAACGTCCTGACTTTC,TRBJ2-6,TRBV9,NA,few
CSASMGYGYTF,TGCAGTGCTAGCATGGGTTATGGCTACACCTTC,TRBJ1-2,TRBV20-1,NA,few
CASSYDRDYEQYF,TGTGCCAGCAGTTATGACAGGGACTACGAGCAGTACTTC,TRBJ2-7,TRBV2,TRBD1,few
CATSREASGIYEQYF,TGTGCCACCAGCAGAGAGGCTAGCGGGATCTACGAGCAGTACTTC,TRBJ2-7,TRBV15,TRBD2,NA
CASSLGQGYGYTF,TGTGCCAGCAGCTTAGGACAGGGCTATGGCTACACCTTC,TRBJ1-2,TRBV7-2,TRBD1,few
CASSLPKETQYF,TGTGCCAGCAGCTTGCCCAAAGAGACCCAGTACTTC,TRBJ2-5,TRBV5-4,NA,few
CASKKAYGYTF,TGTGCCAGCAAAAAAGCCTATGGCTACACCTTC,TRBJ1-2,TRBV28,NA,few
CASSLDLKGEQYF,TGTGCCAGCAGCTTAGATCTAAAGGGCGAGCAGTACTTC,TRBJ2-7,TRBV7-6,NA,few
CASSQGAGSYEQYF,TGTGCCAGCAGCCAGGGGGCGGGATCGTACGAGCAGTACTTC,TRBJ2-7,TRBV11-2,TRBD1,NA
CASSLLGLGSAGELFF,TGTGCCAGCAGCTTATTGGGACTTGGCTCCGCCGGGGAGCTGTTTTTT,TRBJ2-2,TRBV7-3,NA,few
CSASTGIQYF,TGCAGTGCCTCGACGGGAATTCAGTACTTC,TRBJ2-4,TRBV20-1,NA,NA
CASSPKVGTSGTDTQYF,TGTGCCAGTAGTCCCAAAGTCGGGACTAGCGGCACAGATACGCAGTATTTT,TRBJ2-3,TRBV19,TRBD2,few
CASTGGVLHEQYF,TGTGCCAGCACTGGGGGAGTATTGCACGAGCAGTACTTC,TRBJ2-7,TRBV28,NA,NA
CASGLYTTQTGTYNEQFF,TGTGCTAGTGGTTTGTACACAACCCAGACAGGGACCTACAATGAGCAGTTCTTC,TRBJ2-1,TRBV12-5,TRBD1,few
CASSLNLPPDTQYF,TGTGCCAGCAGCTTAAACTTGCCCCCCGATACGCAGTATTTT,TRBJ2-3,TRBV7-2,NA,few
CATSRDLDRSYEQYF,TGTGCCACCAGCAGAGATCTCGACAGGTCCTACGAGCAGTACTTC,TRBJ2-7,TRBV15,NA,NA